This T cell receptor (beta chain) was recorded in a study of shared clonotypes between healthy human individuals (dated by TCRdb to about 2020). Regarding the research as a whole: Two women and a few men aged 18 to 49 years were included in the cohort. For each donor, CD4 naive and CD4 memory were each given three plates, CD8 naive was given two plates, and CD8 memory was given one plate. Blood TCR repertoires of roughly five healthy adults were deeply sequenced to estimate repertoire size and the extent of clonotype sharing between individuals. To increase sequencing depth and limit assay-specific biases, TCR repertoire library preparation and sequencing were carried out by different laboratories using diverse techniques. Leukapheresis yielded between about 0.94 and 10 billion PBMCs per donor. Results the study describes overall, beyond this receptor: Naive subsets generally had larger estimated clonotype richness than memory subsets. Pairwise subsampling led to the expectation that sequencing depth would affect the degree of clonotype sharing among donors. Even with the large sequencing depth, rarefaction of the sorted-subset datasets indicated that sequencing was incomplete. Compared with non-shared clonotypes, the clonotypes found in all four sorted-subset donors had higher generation probabilities. Sampling was limited to blood, and TCR repertoires in tissue likely differ from TCR repertoires in blood. The genetic and exposure-history diversity represented was limited by the small number of donors. Across four donors, roughly 5.1% of naive CD4, roughly 3.5% of naive CD8, around 2.1% of memory CD4, and approximately 0.42% of memory CD8 clonotypes were shared.

About this clone: Its antigen is currently not known. Base-call qualities are not available, and no considerably larger clone is one nucleotide away.

Using the deep immunoSEQ assay, multiplex PCR amplified TCR CDR3 regions from genomic DNA. Genomic DNA extracted from each cell subset was distributed evenly over all wells of several immunoSEQ 96-well plates, and each plate served as one replicate. Each replicate PCR for sorted subsets received about 200 ng genomic DNA, equal to some 32,000 T cell genomes. Purified libraries were measured with a Qubit 3.0 fluorometer, size-checked on a Bioanalyzer 2100, and measured again with the KAPA Library Quantification kit. Each immunoSEQ 96-well plate was sequenced on its own single-read 150-cycle Illumina NextSeq 550 flow cell. From the authors' description of their analysis: Because the immunoSEQ output held only junctional sequences and lacked quality scores, the filtering could not match the filtering applied to full-length reads. Sequences were annotated with PyIR, a Python wrapper for IgBLAST v1.9, and V/J genes and CDR3 were assigned using IMGT germline references. Reads with weak V/J assignments (E-value above 1e-6), missing CDR3, stop codons, out-of-frame junctions, or ambiguous translated residues were removed. V3J clonotypes were defined as sequences sharing an identical inferred V gene, J gene, and CDR3 amino acid sequence. The percentage overlap between two repertoires was calculated by dividing the number of shared unique clonotypes by the size of the smaller repertoire. Repertoire richness was assessed with RTK rarefaction, the Chao1 estimator, and Recon v2.1 estimates of unobserved clonotypes. For all TCRbeta clonotypes obtained by the gDNA method from four donors, generation probabilities were computed with OLGA. TCRdb took this table from immuneACCESS and kept in-frame rearrangements with V and J called. Such tables lack part of the clones; where checked against another copy, unresolved V genes explain under half of the gap, and the rest is unexplained. V and J calls and clone size are copied from that table; D and trimming were computed from the DNA. The sample records approximately 1,500,000 clones, 98% of which are singletons. The ten largest clonotypes hold roughly 0.45% of the sample.

Healthy HIV-negative adults with no recently reported acute infections or vaccinations were included as donors. Every donor was a Caucasian adult living in Nashville, Tennessee, USA. CD4+ T cells were enriched by magnetic negative selection; naive cells were then positively selected on CD45RA, and the negative fraction formed the memory subset. Blood was obtained by leukapheresis, after which PBMCs were separated by Ficoll-Histopaque density gradient centrifugation and cryopreserved in liquid nitrogen vapor phase. Analytical flow cytometry was used to check the purity and quantity of each magnetically sorted T cell population. Each sorted fraction had its genomic DNA isolated and then quantified by UV absorbance on a Nanodrop 2000c. CDR1 is given as MGHDK and CDR2 as SYGVNS, both from the germline V gene. From the cysteine through the phenylalanine, the CDR3 covers 14 amino acids. The only DNA kept is the CDR3, 42 bases in frame from the first base. Germline trimming amounts to 3 bases on V and 6 bases on J, with 2 as the count of junction bases outside the gene matches.

Rearrangement joined TRBV25-1 to TRBJ1-5; 10 central nucleotides agree with TRBD1. This receptor was obtained from a man between 25 and 39 years old in good health. The material sequenced was naive CD4+ T cells sorted from blood. Per the publication, the cell subset or site label means: CD45RA+ positively selected. The CDR3 sequence is CASSEGQGSQPQHF. The DNA sequence is TGTGCCAGCAGTGAGGGACAGGGGAGTCAGCCCCAGCATTTT. The full variable domain, completed from the reference TRBV25-1 and TRBJ1-5 proteins outside the CDR3, reads EADIYQTPRYLVIGTGKKITLECSQTMGHDKMYWYQQDPGMELHLIHYSYGVNSTEKGDLSSESTVSRIRTEHFPLTLESARPSHTSQYLCASSEGQGSQPQHFGDGTRLSIL.